This T cell receptor beta chain came from a study of identical twins (dated by TCRdb to 2015 to 2016). Concerning the study at large: To test whether fetal clonotypes persist, the study used deep sequencing on TCR alpha and beta repertoires from monozygotic twins, unrelated adults of various ages, and cord blood. Replicate twin experiments were performed at different times using different library preparation protocols to rule out contamination. The full study reports these points: Zero-insertion analyses could be partly confounded by invariant T cells such as MAIT and iNKT, although diverse VJ usage argued against such confounding for most clonotypes. In monozygotic twins, out-of-frame TCR alpha sharing was systematically underestimated by recombination models, although the models agreed with sharing between unrelated individuals. A weaker excess of twin sharing was found in beta out-of-frame sequences because the signal-to-noise ratio was lowered by fewer shared sequences. Compared with coincidental sharing between unrelated individuals, out-of-frame TCR alpha sequences shared between twins showed an excess of sequences with low generation probability. Because the same donors could not be followed over many years, conclusions were based on cross-sectional statistical analysis. Fewer insertions were carried by abundant cord blood beta clonotypes; a weaker similar trend was observed in young adult naive repertoires, while no such trend was observed in memory repertoires.

Regarding this clonotype: Its antigen target is currently unknown. No much larger clone exists at a distance of one base, and base qualities are not known.

Receptor libraries were prepared by 5' RACE. TCRdb lists the instrument as Illumina HiSeq 2000. A universal primer binding site was introduced by template switching, and a unique molecular identifier was present in the final cDNA, enabling accurate counting of TCR cDNA molecules. Specific primers in the conserved constant-segment region were used to synthesize first-strand cDNA for TCR alpha and beta chains. To control for contamination, each cDNA library was double barcoded with a SMART-Mk sample barcode plus Illumina barcodes. TruSeq adapter sequences along with Illumina sample barcodes were introduced in two successive PCR steps. The TCR alpha and beta cDNA libraries were sequenced on the Illumina HiSeq platform using custom primers. As for the authors' bioinformatics: Raw reads were processed with MiGEC to extract unique molecular identifiers, and MiXCR was used to determine CDR3 positions. For each individual, recombination models were inferred using an EM algorithm with the repgenHMM and IGoR tools. Shared clonotype analysis was performed with the tcR package in R, normalizing sharing by the product of cloneset sizes. To study raw recombination free of thymic and clonal selection effects, out-of-frame nonproductive sequences were analyzed. TCRdb's own reprocessing of the public reads used fastp at Q25 and MiXCR and kept productive beta chains. Merged by CDR3 protein, the rows form single entries marked with the most common genes and DNA. The V and J calls and clone size come from TCRdb's table, not from the authors' own analysis. The sample table shows 450,000 or so distinct CDR3 sequences, and 24% are seen once. Around 3% of the sample rests with the top ten.

Only healthy Caucasian donors were included. Three pairs of female monozygotic twins, all aged roughly 18 to 30 years, were included in the twin cohort. Positive isolation kits from Invitrogen were used to isolate CD4+ and CD8+ T cell populations. From a lookup of the germline V gene, CDR1 and CDR2 are MGHRA and YSYEKL. The CDR3 runs 16 amino acids, cysteine and phenylalanine included. Of all the DNA, just the CDR3 is kept, 48 bases in frame from base 1. V and J are trimmed by 4 bases and 7 bases, and the gene matches miss 13 bases of the junction. This same sample was also taken into another study, of T cells expressing NK-cell markers. As the second paper documents: In sorted CD3+CD56+NKG2C+, CD3+CD56+NKG2C- and CD3+CD56-NKG2C+ T-cell subsets from eight donors, TCR beta-chain repertoires were profiled. Seven of the eight sequenced donors were HCMV-seropositive and one was HCMV-seronegative. To restrict sorting to alphabetaTCR-expressing T cells, an anti-gammadeltaTCR antibody was added in several experiments. In over five donors, the dominant CD3+CD56+NKG2C+ clonotypes were among the top 10 CD8+ clonotypes and accounted for about 1.0-7.5% of CD8+ T cells. Those dominant clonotypes were again the most abundant among CD3+CD56-NKG2C+ cells in a handful of donors, at about 28.3-65%. It remained unclear whether the expanded NKG2C-expressing T cell clones were specific for HCMV antigens. All eight donors whose samples were sequenced were randomly selected healthy volunteers, three of them men and five women. HCMV serostatus was determined by detecting HCMV-specific IgG in serum with a commercial ELISA kit. MIGEC handled demultiplexing of the reads and grouping by UMI, while MiTCR was used to assemble and quantify clonotypes. To exclude erroneous sequences, any TCR cDNA sequence not supported by at least two reads was discarded. The tcR package was used for downstream repertoire analysis, and clonotypes were matched across fractions by CDR3 nucleotide sequence plus V segment. VDJmatch was used to annotate antigen specificity against VDJdb, with one amino acid substitution in CDR3 allowed.

The receptor was derived from a woman aged 18 to 35 in good health. The chain links TRBV4-1 with TRBJ2-7; TRBD1 lines up with 10 middle nucleotides. The sequencing sample was made of CD4+ T cells sorted from blood. This receptor carries the CDR3 CASSPRGQGKLGEQYF. The nucleotides read TGCGCCAGCAGCCCCAGGGGACAGGGGAAATTGGGTGAGCAGTACTTC.